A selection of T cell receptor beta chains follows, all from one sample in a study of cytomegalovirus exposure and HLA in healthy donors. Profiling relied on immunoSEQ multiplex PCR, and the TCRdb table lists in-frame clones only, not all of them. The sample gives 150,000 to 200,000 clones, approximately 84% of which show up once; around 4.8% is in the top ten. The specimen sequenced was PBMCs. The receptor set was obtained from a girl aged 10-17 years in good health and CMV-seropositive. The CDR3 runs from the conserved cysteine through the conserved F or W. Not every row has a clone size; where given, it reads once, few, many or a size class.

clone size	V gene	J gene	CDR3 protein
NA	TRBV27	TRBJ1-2	CASRGQGENYGYTF
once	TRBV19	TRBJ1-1	CASSQGVMNTEAFF
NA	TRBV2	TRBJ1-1	CASKIPRQPQTNTEAFF
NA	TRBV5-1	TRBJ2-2	CASSSEGTGGAGELFF
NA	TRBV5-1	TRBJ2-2	CASSLVVGGRELFF
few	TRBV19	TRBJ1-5	CASSIERGDQPQHF
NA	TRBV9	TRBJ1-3	CASSTRPGGFGNTIYF
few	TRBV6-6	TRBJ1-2	CASSRRNYGYTF
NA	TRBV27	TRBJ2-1	CASSFGVSSYNEQFF
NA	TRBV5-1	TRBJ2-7	CASSHAGTGGYEQYF
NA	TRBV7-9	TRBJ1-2	CASSFREDYGYTF
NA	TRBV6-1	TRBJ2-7	CASSRVSAGAGEQYF
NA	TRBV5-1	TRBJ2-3	CASSSLGGLNTDTQYF
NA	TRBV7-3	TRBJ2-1	CASSLGREGGGEQFF
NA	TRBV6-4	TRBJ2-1	CASSDSRTGDYNEQFF
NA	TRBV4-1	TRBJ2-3	CASSQTGVTDTQYF
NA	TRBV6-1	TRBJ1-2	CASSIRENYGYTF
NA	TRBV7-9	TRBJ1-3	CASSFDSSPRNTIYF
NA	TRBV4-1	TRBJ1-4	CASSPTGQGGKLFF
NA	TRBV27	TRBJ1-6	CASSYPGQNSPLHF
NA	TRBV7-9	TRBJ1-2	CASYRSTEYYGYTF
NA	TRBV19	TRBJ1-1	CASSIALGAGDTEAFF
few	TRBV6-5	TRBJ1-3	CASSYSFRAGNTIYF
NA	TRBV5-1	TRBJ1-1	CASSPALTGGLGWTEAFF
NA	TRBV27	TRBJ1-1	CASSLARAGTEAFF